This entry concerns a single T cell receptor (beta chain). The target antigen is unknown. These data come from a study of T cell responses to AZD1222 COVID-19 vaccine. Points from the study as a whole: Unmutated variant regions reportedly attract nearly half of all spike-specific TCRs. The donor group comprised mostly white British people and more females; the analysis possibly underestimated clonal diversity.

In germline, CDR1 is LNHDA, CDR2 SQIVND (reference sequence). V was pared by 9 bases and J by 0 bases, with 27 bases between. The CDR3 has 18 amino acids. TCRdb's table, derived via immunoSEQ multiplex PCR, lists solely in-frame clones and lacks some. Found here are roughly 120,000 clones, about 93% of them singletons; the top ten hold 4.2%. The receptor was derived from an adult who received the MenACWY meningococcal vaccine as a control. Sequenced here: peripheral blood, sampled 28 days after the second dose of the MenACWY control vaccine. The V call is TRBV19, the J call TRBJ2-7; D might be TRBD1 (6 bases). In DNA, the CDR3 is TGTGCCAGAACCGAAGGCGTTTCGCGACAGGATAGCTCCTACGAGCAGTACGTC. Protein: CARTEGVSRQDSSYEQYV.